This T cell receptor (beta chain) was profiled in a study of beta chain features in type 1 diabetes. Study-wide context: Researchers looked at about 110 million sorted cells across all samples.

The sequenced template was cDNA made from the entire isolated RNA. Naive, central memory and regulatory T cell samples came to a mean of approximately 4 million reads. Generated by immunoSEQ multiplex PCR, the TCRdb table keeps only in-frame clones and is missing some. The sample records some 350,000 clones, less than 15% being singletons. V lost 4 bases to trimming and J lost 4 bases, with 21 bases between them. The CDR3 covers 17 residues. Germline-derived CDR1 and CDR2 are SGHRS and YFSETQ. This clone was found a few times. Its antigen is not identified. Cells sorted by CD45RO/CCR7/CD25/CD127/CD95/CD27 comprised CD4+ naive, central memory, regulatory and stem cell-like memory cells. Findings of the study overall: Across all four CD4+ subsets, people with type 1 diabetes showed modestly shorter TCRB CDR3s.

The genes are TRBV5-1 and TRBJ2-1; D is uncertain. The sample consisted of naive CD4+ T cells from blood. This sequence was found in a woman aged 18-29 years with type 1 diabetes. CDR3 sequence: CASSRIGPRQAYNEQFF. The CDR3 DNA is TGCGCCAGCAGCCGAATTGGTCCACGACAAGCTTACAATGAGCAGTTCTTC.